The 5 T cell receptor beta chains reported below all come from one sample, sequenced in a study of T cells expressing NK-cell markers. TCRdb reprocessed the 5' RACE reads, with one entry per CDR3 protein and no DNA. Across roughly 390,000 distinct CDR3 sequences, the top ten clones capture around 4.9% of the sample. The sequenced sample consisted of blood T cells: a sorted CD56 or NKG2C T cell subset, CD4+ or CD8+ T cells, or bulk PBMC T cells (not recorded which). The receptors come from a man aged 18 to 69 in good health.

The CDR3: CASSSTGGETQYF. The chain couples TRBV3-1 to TRBJ2-5; TCRdb's D call of TRBD1 is untestable without DNA. The CDR3 loop spans 13 amino acids. The germline V gene encodes CDR1 LGHDT and CDR2 YNNKEL (reference sequence).

This chain connects TRBV7-2 to TRBJ2-1; the TRBD1 assignment by TCRdb is unverifiable without DNA. The CDR3 totals 14 residues. In germline, CDR1 is SGHTA, CDR2 FQGNSA. The CDR3 protein is CASSHSTGYDEQFF.

The chain carries TRBV5-1 and TRBJ2-7; the D call from TCRdb, TRBD1, cannot be confirmed without DNA. Germline V lookup: CDR1 SGHRS, CDR2 YFSETQ. This CDR3 comprises 15 residues. CDR3 protein: CASRRGGTGVYEQYF. Together with reference TRBV5-1 and TRBJ2-7, the CDR3 gives the full variable domain: KAGVTQTPRYLIKTRGQQVTLSCSPISGHRSVSWYQQTPGQGLQFLFEYFSETQRNKGNFPGRFSGRQFSNSRSEMNVSTLELGDSALYLCASRRGGTGVYEQYFGPGTRLTVT.

The gene calls are TRBV12-3 or TRBV12-4 and TRBJ2-2; checking the TCRdb D call of TRBD1 is not possible without DNA. The CDR3 sequence is 14 residues long. The CDR3 sequence: CASKRQGGLGELFF.

This sequence joins TRBV2 and TRBJ2-7; TCRdb picks TRBD2, but there is no DNA to check that call. The CDR3 spans 14 residues. Germline V gene sequence: CDR1 SNHLY, CDR2 FYNNEI. The CDR3 loop is CASAGRPIYYEQYF.